The rows below give T cell receptor beta chains drawn from one sample of a study of cytomegalovirus exposure and HLA in healthy donors. Generated by immunoSEQ multiplex PCR, the TCRdb table keeps only in-frame clones and is missing some. The sample includes under 150,000 clones, 70% to 75% of them seen just once. Sample: PBMCs. All receptors derive from a young man in good health and CMV-seronegative. The CDR3 runs from the conserved cysteine through the conserved F or W. The order of the fields is D gene, J gene, clone size, V gene, CDR3 protein, CDR3 DNA. D genes are given only for firm matches. Part of the rows lack a size; the others show once, few, many or a class for expanded clones.

>TRBD1|TRBJ2-3|.|TRBV25-1
CASSAWTGEEADTQYF
TGTGCCAGCAGTGCTTGGACAGGGGAAGAGGCAGATACGCAGTATTTT
>TRBD2|TRBJ2-5|.|TRBV18
CASSPPAGLAGIETQYF
TGTGCCAGCTCACCACCGGCGGGACTAGCGGGGATCGAGACCCAGTACTTC
>.|TRBJ1-5|.|TRBV7-8
CASSRGSAQPQHF
TGTGCCAGCAGCCGAGGGTCCGCCCAGCCCCAGCATTTT
>.|TRBJ1-5|.|TRBV10-3
CAISEEGGREPQHF
TGTGCCATCAGTGAAGAAGGGGGTCGGGAACCCCAGCATTTT
>.|TRBJ2-7|.|TRBV6-5
CASSPERGSPYEQYF
TGTGCCAGCAGCCCAGAGCGCGGCTCACCCTACGAGCAGTACTTC
>.|TRBJ2-1|.|TRBV6-5
CASSYFLEGNEQFF
TGTGCCAGCAGTTATTTCCTAGAGGGAAATGAGCAGTTCTTC
>TRBD2|TRBJ2-7|.|TRBV7-8
CASSLPIAGDRYEQYF
TGTGCCAGCAGCCTACCCATAGCGGGGGACCGCTACGAGCAGTACTTC
>TRBD1|TRBJ2-2|few|TRBV5-6
CASSGVDREVGELFF
TGTGCCAGCAGCGGAGTGGACAGGGAGGTCGGGGAGCTGTTTTTT
>.|TRBJ1-3|.|TRBV7-7
CASSSPVGRGRGNTIYF
TGTGCTAGCAGCTCCCCGGTTGGGCGAGGGAGAGGAAACACCATATATTTT
>TRBD2|TRBJ2-3|.|TRBV29-1
CSVEGKTSGNTDTQYF
TGCAGCGTTGAGGGAAAGACTAGCGGAAACACAGATACGCAGTATTTT
>TRBD1|TRBJ1-6|few|TRBV11-2
CASSGLQGVRNSPLHF
TGTGCCAGCAGCGGATTACAGGGGGTTCGTAATTCACCCCTCCACTTT
>.|TRBJ2-2|.|TRBV5-6
CASSLEVFGGTGELFF
TGTGCCAGCAGCTTGGAAGTCTTCGGGGGAACCGGGGAGCTGTTTTTT
>TRBD2|TRBJ2-7|few|TRBV25-1
CASRSGGEQYF
TGTGCCTCCAGGTCGGGGGGCGAGCAGTACTTC
>.|TRBJ1-3|.|TRBV2
CASSLDSSGNTIYF
TGTGCCAGCAGTCTAGATTCCTCTGGAAACACCATATATTTT
>.|TRBJ2-2|.|TRBV28
CASSLSGDTGELFF
TGTGCCAGCAGTTTATCGGGGGACACCGGGGAGCTGTTTTTT
>TRBD1|TRBJ1-4|few|TRBV18
CASSLAQGASNEKLFF
TGTGCCAGCTCACTGGCGCAGGGGGCATCTAATGAAAAACTGTTTTTT
>.|TRBJ2-3|.|TRBV9
CASSVAVGATDTQYF
TGTGCCAGCAGCGTAGCGGTGGGAGCCACAGATACGCAGTATTTT
>.|TRBJ1-5|.|TRBV19
CASIHKYSNQPQHF
TGTGCCAGCATACATAAGTATAGCAATCAGCCCCAGCATTTT
>TRBD1|TRBJ2-6|.|TRBV27
CASSTRTGSGANVLTF
TGTGCCAGCAGTACGCGGACAGGCTCTGGGGCCAACGTCCTGACTTTC
>.|TRBJ2-7|.|TRBV6-5
CASKDSTYEQYF
TGTGCCAGCAAAGACAGTACCTACGAGCAGTACTTC
>.|TRBJ2-3|.|TRBV28
CASRVGGAGDTQYF
TGTGCCAGCAGGGTTGGAGGGGCTGGGGATACGCAGTATTTT
>.|TRBJ1-4|.|TRBV29-1
CSVAGPNEKLFF
TGCAGCGTTGCAGGGCCTAATGAAAAACTGTTTTTT